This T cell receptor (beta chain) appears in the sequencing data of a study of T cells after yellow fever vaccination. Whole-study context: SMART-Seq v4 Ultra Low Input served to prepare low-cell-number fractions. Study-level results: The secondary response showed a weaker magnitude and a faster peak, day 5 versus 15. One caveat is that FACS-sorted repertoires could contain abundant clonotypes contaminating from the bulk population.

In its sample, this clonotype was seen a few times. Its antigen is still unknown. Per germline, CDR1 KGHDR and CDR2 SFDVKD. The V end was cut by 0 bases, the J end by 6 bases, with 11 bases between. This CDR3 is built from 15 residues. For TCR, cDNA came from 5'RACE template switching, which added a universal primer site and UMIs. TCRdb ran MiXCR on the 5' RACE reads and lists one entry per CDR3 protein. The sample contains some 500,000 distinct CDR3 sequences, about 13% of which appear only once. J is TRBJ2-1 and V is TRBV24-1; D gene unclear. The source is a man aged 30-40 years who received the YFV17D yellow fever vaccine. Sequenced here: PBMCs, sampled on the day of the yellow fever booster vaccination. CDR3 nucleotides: TGTGCCACCAGTGATTTGACCTCCTCCGGCAATGAGCAGTTCTTC. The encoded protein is CATSDLTSSGNEQFF.